A selection of T cell receptor beta chains follows, all from one sample in a study of blood T cell repertoires in COVID-19. TCRdb's copy holds only in-frame clones and misses some; the assay was immunoSEQ multiplex PCR. This sample yields around 250,000 clones, of which 70% to 90% are seen a single time; 1.5% to 2% belongs to the top ten. Sample: PBMCs or T cells enriched from blood (not recorded which). Receptor source: a woman between 50 and 59 years old who had recovered from COVID-19. Each CDR3 is given with its conserved first and last residue. A D gene is named only where the DNA matches it firmly. Clone size is stated in some rows and not others, as once, few, many or a class when expanded.

V	J	length	D	size	DNA	CDR3
TRBV18	TRBJ1-5	13	TRBD1	NA	TGTGCCAGCTCCCCGACAGGGAATCAGCCCCAGCATTTT	CASSPTGNQPQHF
TRBV27	TRBJ2-7	14	TRBD2	NA	TGTGCCAGCAGTTTATCGGCGGGCGGGAGCGAGCAGTACTTC	CASSLSAGGSEQYF
TRBV5-5	TRBJ2-7	15	TRBD2	NA	TGTGCCAGCAGCTTGTTGGTACTAGCGGGATCGAAGGAGTACTTC	CASSLLVLAGSKEYF
TRBV7-6	TRBJ2-3	22	TRBD2	NA	TGTGCCAGCAGCTTAGAAGGACTAGCGGGAGTTAGTGGGGCAGGTGTAGTGGATACGCAGTATTTT	CASSLEGLAGVSGAGVVDTQYF
TRBV29-1	TRBJ1-1	16	TRBD1	NA	TGCAGCGTCCGCGGGACAGTTCGAACTCCGAACACTGAAGCTTTCTTT	CSVRGTVRTPNTEAFF
TRBV5-1	TRBJ1-1	16	TRBD1	NA	TGCGCCAGCAGCCTGTGGACAGGAGCCCTAAACACTGAAGCTTTCTTT	CASSLWTGALNTEAFF
TRBV18	TRBJ2-3	15	NA	few	TGTGCCAGCTCAAGCCCAAGTCTGCGCACAGATACGCAGTATTTT	CASSSPSLRTDTQYF
TRBV7-6	TRBJ2-7	14	NA	NA	TGTGCCAGCAGCTTACTGCCGGGAGTAGACGAGCAGTACTTC	CASSLLPGVDEQYF
TRBV28	TRBJ1-2	11	NA	NA	TGTGCCAGCAGCAACAGCTATGGCTACACCTTC	CASSNSYGYTF
TRBV5-6	TRBJ2-7	14	TRBD1	NA	TGTGCCAGCAGCTTGGGACAGGGGGCCTACGAGCAGTACTTC	CASSLGQGAYEQYF